This T cell receptor beta chain appears in the sequencing data of a study of cytomegalovirus exposure and HLA in healthy donors (TCRdb year 2017). General notes on the study: According to an earlier analysis of a few hundred of the donors, about 179 million T cells yielded some 110 million unique TCR beta sequences and 276 Gb of sequence data. The study profiled the T cell repertoires of under 700 subjects by immunosequencing and related them to cytomegalovirus serostatus. Both class I and class II loci were covered by HLA typing, at four-digit resolution. Rather than drawing on any new phenotypic data, the later analysis identified candidate immune exposures from TCR beta sequences and the way those sequences occurred across donors. Alongside the repertoire data, information on donor age, sex, ethnicity and CMV serostatus was compiled. Roughly 5 DR-DQ haplotypes were handled as single units for association and clustering, since linkage in the cohort was strong. To predict cytomegalovirus infection status, the study brought together high-throughput TCR immunosequencing, statistical association of individual TCRs with disease status, and machine learning. An early release covering roughly 640 HLA-typed donors comprised approximately 300 gigabases of sequencing data and around 80 million unique TCR sequences. Besides the first cohort of about 730 subjects, a separate validation cohort made up of 120 different subjects was used. The number of typed donors differed by locus: 629-630 for A, B, C, DRB1 and DQB1; some 500 for DQA1; 600 to 610 for DPA1; and roughly 450 for DPB1. All discovery cohort repertoires had been generated using a single sequencing platform. On average, around 240,000 unique TCR beta nucleotide sequences were sequenced per donor among 350 to 400 genotyped donors of the cohort, with 15% to 20% of those sequences being non-productive. To decide whether each TCR beta V gene segment behaved as functional or pseudogenic, an earlier analysis of several hundred of the donors relied on high-throughput TCR beta sequencing. To study patterns of TCR occurrence, a later analysis re-analyzed previously published TCR beta repertoires from around 700 donors and added high-resolution HLA genotyping. Genome-wide SNP genotypes for about 65% of the roughly 670 donors were used in a later genetic analysis, which treated that subset as a discovery cohort. The aim of the study was to test whether cataloging public T cell receptors could identify signatures of past pathogen exposure. Among the 398 genotyped donors, about 83% belonged to the genetic ancestry cluster associated with self-reported Caucasian donors.

The cohort consisted of 600 or so healthy bone marrow donors. Cohort members were all nominally healthy when sampled, although unrecorded immune exposures were likely present. The donor was CMV seronegative and belonged to the group of 352 seronegative cohort members. Each donor provided a peripheral blood sample, and peripheral blood mononuclear cells were used for TCR beta sequencing. Genomic DNA was extracted from the blood cell samples with the Qiagen DNeasy Blood Extraction Kit. Library preparation employed the immunoSEQ multiplex PCR assay. The multiplex PCR relied on a mix of 60 forward primers for TCR Vbeta segments and 13 reverse primers for TCR Jbeta segments. A multiplex PCR assay on genomic DNA amplified the CDR3 region of rearranged TCR beta genes. Amplified TCR beta libraries were sequenced as 87-base-pair reads on the Illumina HiSeq System. Regarding the original processing steps: Across the 670 or so repertoires, a later analysis counted 80 million or so unique TCR beta chains, approximately 10 million of which were shared by at least two donors. Raw reads were error-corrected and collapsed into unique sequences by a nearest-neighbor algorithm in which closely related sequences were merged to remove PCR and sequencing errors. To assign V, D and J gene segments, CDR3 sequences were aligned to IMGT reference sequences. For a sequence to be retained, a match of at least six nucleotides was required to both a V gene segment and a J gene segment. Rearrangements were classified as productive when the CDR3 lacked stop codons and remained in frame with V and J, and all other rearrangements were classified as non-productive. CDR3 was defined according to IMGT convention as the region running from the second conserved V-encoded cysteine to the conserved J-encoded phenylalanine. The earlier analysis of 500 to 750 of the donors excluded any sequence lacking an unambiguous match to a single V gene segment. In an earlier analysis of some 590 of the donors, a V segment was called functional when productive rearrangements were above 56.7%, and segregating when the standard deviation between donors exceeded 5%. A statistical classification framework was developed to diagnose cytomegalovirus status using the catalog of TCR beta chain sequences. In a later analysis, V and J genes were assigned by comparing TCR nucleotide sequences against IMGT/GENE-DB human TR gene sequences. Using the TCRdist pipeline, a later analysis assigned CDR3 sequences along with most-parsimonious VDJ recombination scenarios. A later analysis defined each TCR beta chain by its CDR3 amino acid sequence plus V-gene family, and excluded reads lacking a unique V-gene family. In a later analysis, 450 to 600 highly shared, low-generation-probability nucleotide sequences were removed to address suspected cross-contamination and a sequencing artifact. In a later analysis, a clonal expansion index for each public chain was calculated from normalized within-repertoire ranks of inferred template counts. A later analysis computed generation probabilities with a VDJ recombination model fitted to out-of-frame rearrangements, and checked the results against IGoR. A later analysis scored TCR-TCR, TCR-HLA and TCR-CMV co-occurrence with hypergeometric tests, applying a repertoire-size bias correction to TCR pairs. A later analysis estimated false discovery rates by permuting HLA or CMV assignments 20 times. In a later analysis, co-occurring TCRs were grouped with DBSCAN, and TCRdist sequence similarity was added when clustering was performed within HLA-allele-positive subsets. Repertoires with fewer than 30,000 or more than 120,000 public chains, plus five repertoires with anomalous nucleotide sharing, were excluded from co-occurrence clustering. Sourced from immuneACCESS, this table was stored by TCRdb with only in-frame sequences that have V and J called. A share of the clones is absent; for the studies checked, an unresolved V gene accounts for under half, and the remainder has no known explanation. D and trimming were read from the DNA, whereas the V and J calls and clone size are those reported in that table. Within this sample are 150,000 to 180,000 clones, with approximately 75% of them counted one time only. The ten top clones hold roughly 2.8% of the sample.

The junction shows trimming of 3 bases on V and 1 base on J, plus 2 bases between the germline ends. Reading the germline V gene (reference sequence) gives CDR1 SGHAT and CDR2 FQDESV. The CDR3 measures 12 amino acids from cysteine to phenylalanine. Only CDR3 DNA remains: 36 bases, in frame from the first base. General conclusions and limits of the study: Most CMV-associated TCR beta chains appeared to be HLA-restricted in a later analysis, and the HLA associations seemed to be driven largely by CMV exposure. In a later analysis, about 17,000 TCR beta sequences were associated with specific HLA alleles at a false discovery rate of 0.05. The study listed 150 to 200 TCR beta chains as associated with cytomegalovirus. Roughly uniform sequencing depth across donors was assumed in presence/absence analyses, although this assumption may not hold. Compared with the 666-donor mean, donors in an Asian-associated ancestry cluster had fewer N-insertions in productive TCRs, according to a later genetic analysis. The earlier analysis of almost 600 of the donors excluded seventeen rarely observed V segments, including chromosome 9 orphons, because counts were too low. Cytomegalovirus status was reported to be diagnosed by the classifier with high specificity and sensitivity in both the original and validation cohorts. According to a later analysis, parvovirus B19, influenza, CMV and Epstein-Barr virus appeared linked to several top co-occurrence clusters. A few of the identified cytomegalovirus-associated TCR beta chains were confirmed in vitro to be specific for cytomegalovirus antigens. A further reported finding was that TCR beta sequences accurately predicted the HLA-A and HLA-B alleles for most subjects in the first cohort. Most TCR sequences were seen in very few donors, while some public TCRs were found in many individuals. Correlated functional status among segregating V segments might be attributable to linkage disequilibrium, but an unknown experimental factor could not be ruled out. A later analysis found that TCR association rates varied across HLA loci, with DRB1 alleles showing the most associated TCRs and HLA-C alleles the fewest. CMV serostatus was the only immune exposure information available for the cohort. Only TCR beta chains were sequenced in this cohort, and the absence of alpha or paired-chain data limited detectable features. An association between a missense DCLRE1C variant and V-gene and J-gene trimming of TCR beta chains was found in a later genetic analysis and replicated in an independent cohort. Because the 87-base-pair reads could not distinguish some IMGT-functional V segments, including TRBV6-2 and TRBV6-3, those segments were excluded. According to the authors, the approach could potentially be generalized to other disease states and immunological phenotypes. Broadly in line with IMGT annotations, most TCR beta V segments showed up in productive rearrangements about 90% or about 30% of the time in an earlier analysis of 450 to 600 of the donors. HLA typing was unavailable for some donors at each locus, so association tests used only the typed subset. A group of highly shared sequence variants was considered likely to be a technical artifact of the sequencing pipeline. Assigning TCR associations to individual alleles was difficult when HLA alleles, especially DR and DQ, strongly co-occurred. In a later analysis, HLA-associated TCR beta chains showed more clonal expansion and lower generation probabilities than non-associated chains that were equally common.

In the case of this clone: This clone's antigen is unknown. The record has no base qualities; no much larger clone is one base away.

The clonotype originates from a man in his late teens or twenties in good health and CMV-seronegative. Material: PBMCs. The chain uses TRBV11-1 and TRBJ2-3, with the D gene call left open. At the DNA level, the sequence is TGTGCCAGCAGCTTCGGCACAGATACGCAGTATTTT. Translation gives CASSFGTDTQYF. Reference TRBV11-1 and TRBJ2-3 genes cover what lies past the CDR3, so the full variable domain is EAEVAQSPRYKITEKSQAVAFWCDPISGHATLYWYRQILGQGPELLVQFQDESVVDDSQLPKDRFSAERLKGVDSTLKIQPAELGDSAMYLCASSFGTDTQYFGPGTRLTVL.